One and the same sample provided the 27 T cell receptor beta chains below, sequenced in a study of T cell responses to AZD1222 COVID-19 vaccine. Profiling relied on immunoSEQ multiplex PCR, and the TCRdb table lists in-frame clones only, not all of them. Of 130,000 to 150,000 clones in the sample, 70% to 90% are singletons; the top ten hold 5.1%. Sequencing used peripheral blood, obtained on day 0 of AZD1222 vaccination. Every receptor here comes from an adult in good health.

V and J are TRBV28 and TRBJ2-1; 9 nucleotides align to TRBD1. V shed 8 bases, J shed 1 base, and the junction held 9 bases outside the gene matches. CDR1 MDHEN and CDR2 SYDVKM come from the germline V gene. There are 16 residues in the CDR3. The CDR3 DNA reads TGTGCCAGCCGAATTACCGGGACAGGGTCCTACAATGAGCAGTTCTTC. Translating gives CASRITGTGSYNEQFF.

V is TRBV5-5 and J is TRBJ1-1; D is unclear. Between the trimmed V and J ends, which lost 8 bases and 5 bases, there was a span of 7 bases. CDR1 and CDR2 (germline): SGHKS, YYEKEE (reference sequence). CDR3 length equals 10 residues. CDR3 residues: CASSGTEAFF. The DNA of the CDR3 is TGTGCCAGTTCGGGAACTGAAGCTTTCTTT.

The gene calls are TRBV5-5 and TRBJ2-7; 8 nucleotides agree with TRBD2. The V segment lost 6 bases and the J segment 5 bases; nucleotides outside the gene matches: 19. The CDR3 extends over 17 amino acids. Germline CDR1 is SGHKS and CDR2 is YYEKEE (reference sequence). Written as DNA, the CDR3 is TGTGCCAGCAACTTACGGACTAGCCTGGGGAGCCCCCACGAGCAGTACTTC. The encoded protein is CASNLRTSLGSPHEQYF.

The chain combines TRBV7-9 with TRBJ1-3; D might be TRBD1 (6 bases). Germline lookup yields CDR1 SEHNR and CDR2 FQNEAQ (reference sequence). V gave up 7 bases and J gave up 4 bases, with 23 bases separating them. This CDR3 spans 17 amino acids. CDR3 amino acids: CASTPGSGGASGNTIYF. CDR3 nucleotides: TGTGCCAGCACCCCAGGGAGTGGGGGCGCTTCCGGAAACACCATATATTTT.

The chain employs TRBV28 and TRBJ1-2, with 7 bases identical to TRBD1. There are 15 residues in the CDR3. The germline V gene has CDR1 MDHEN and CDR2 SYDVKM. Unmatched junction bases numbered 13, after V lost 8 bases and J lost 4 bases. The CDR3 DNA sequence: TGTGCCAGCGGGCCACAGGGGAGAGTAGCCTATGGCTACACCTTC. It specifies CASGPQGRVAYGYTF.

This chain joins TRBV5-5 and TRBJ1-4, with D unclear. V was pared by 4 bases and J by 11 bases, with 6 bases between. The length of the CDR3 is 10 residues. Germline V lookup: CDR1 SGHKS, CDR2 YYEKEE (reference sequence). The CDR3 region is CASSVGKLFF. CDR3 DNA: TGTGCCAGCAGCGTCGGTAAACTGTTTTTT.

J is TRBJ1-5 and V is TRBV3-1 (or the pseudogene TRBV3-2); maybe TRBD1 (6 bases). Trimming cost V 1 base and J 0 bases, with 7 bases left between them. The CDR3 length is 15 residues. Looked up from germline, CDR1 is LGHDT and CDR2 is YNNKEL (reference sequence). CDR3 sequence: CASSQGTVSNQPQHF. Written as DNA, the CDR3 is TGTGCCAGCAGCCAAGGGACAGTTAGCAATCAGCCCCAGCATTTT.

This sequence joins TRBV5-1 and TRBJ1-1; weak D call: TRBD1 (5 bases). V dropped 5 bases and J dropped 7 bases, with 24 bases sitting between them. Germline V gene sequence: CDR1 SGHRS, CDR2 YFSETQ. This CDR3 is built from 16 residues. This chain's CDR3 is CASRSGPGTGDFEAFF. The CDR3 coding sequence is TGCGCCAGCAGGTCAGGGCCCGGGACTGGAGACTTTGAAGCTTTCTTT.

The genes are TRBV7-6 and TRBJ1-2, with a weak D call TRBD1 (6 bases). V lost 0 bases and J lost 6, with 8 bases in between. Germline CDR1 SGHVS, CDR2 FNYEAQ. The CDR3 loop spans 13 amino acids. CDR3 loop: CASSLATGNGYTF. CDR3 bases: TGTGCCAGCAGCTTAGCGACAGGCAATGGCTACACCTTC.

This chain links TRBV10-1 with TRBJ2-3, with TRBD2 identical over 13 bases. This CDR3 is 17 amino acids long. Trimming took 5 bases from V and 5 from J; bases not matched to a gene: 10. CDR1 WNHNN and CDR2 SYGVQD come from the germline V gene (reference sequence). The DNA of the CDR3 is TGCGCCAGCAGTCACCCGGGACTAGCGGGGACTGGAGATACGCAGTATTTT. This gives the protein CASSHPGLAGTGDTQYF.

The rearrangement uses TRBV30 and TRBJ2-3; D is unclear. V gave up 1 base and J gave up 8 bases, with 13 bases separating them. From germline, CDR1 is GTSNPN and CDR2 SVGIG (reference sequence). The CDR3 sequence is 13 residues long. CDR3 sequence reads: CAWSGLGSGTQYF. As DNA, the CDR3 is TGTGCCTGGAGTGGTCTAGGGTCAGGTACGCAGTATTTT.

The genes are TRBV6-2 or TRBV6-3 and TRBJ1-1; D call uncertain. CDR3 length: 11 residues. Germline V gives CDR1 MNHEY, CDR2 SVGEGT. Between the trimmed V and J ends, which lost 6 bases and 10 bases, there was a span of 12 bases. CDR3 loop: CASSEGVGAFF. CDR3 nucleotide sequence: TGTGCCAGCAGCGAGGGAGTGGGAGCTTTCTTT.

J is TRBJ2-1 and V is TRBV27, with 9 bases matching TRBD2. V trimming: 5 bases; J trimming: 6 bases; junction bases outside the gene matches: 11. The length of the CDR3 is 16 residues. CDR1 MNHEY and CDR2 SMNVEV come from the germline V gene (reference sequence). The CDR3: CASSTYIAGVGNEQFF. The CDR3 nucleotides are TGTGCCAGCAGTACGTACATAGCGGGAGTAGGCAATGAGCAGTTCTTC.

This rearrangement joins TRBV28 to TRBJ1-2; D is undetermined. Germline CDR1 and CDR2: MDHEN and SYDVKM. V lost 6 bases and J 4 bases, leaving 12 bases between the germline ends. This CDR3 region has 13 residues. DNA for the CDR3: TGTGCCAGCAGGCCCGATCCTGGCTATGGCTACACCTTC. Encoded protein: CASRPDPGYGYTF.

J is TRBJ2-1 and V is TRBV7-3, with 13 bases that match TRBD2. CDR3 size: 16 residues. V shed 1 base, J shed 11 bases, and the junction held 8 bases outside the gene matches. Germline CDR1 SGHTA, CDR2 FQGTGA. The CDR3 sequence is CASSLKPTSGREKQFF. CDR3 bases: TGTGCCAGCAGCTTAAAACCCACTAGCGGGAGGGAGAAGCAGTTCTTC.

The gene calls are TRBV6-5 and TRBJ1-2; maybe TRBD1 (5 bases). Germline CDR1 reads MNHEY; CDR2 reads SVGAGI. Trimming pared 5 bases from V and 1 base from J, leaving 8 bases between. The CDR3 sequence is 13 residues long. CDR3 residues: CASSPRGNYGYTF. In nucleotides, the CDR3 is TGTGCCAGCAGTCCGAGGGGTAACTATGGCTACACCTTC.

The rearrangement uses TRBV20-1 and TRBJ2-1, with TRBD2 identical over 7 bases. Trimming at V came to 3 bases and at J to 8 bases, leaving 7 bases not matched to a gene. The CDR3 covers 13 residues. Looked up from germline, CDR1 is DFQATT and CDR2 is SNEGSKA (reference sequence). CDR3 nucleotide sequence: TGCAGTGCTAGTCTCGTCGGGAGGTATGAGCAGTTCTTC. This sequence encodes CSASLVGRYEQFF.

The CDR3 sequence is CASSVVEGGEAFF. CDR3 nucleotide sequence: TGTGCCAGCAGCGTAGTGGAGGGGGGCGAAGCTTTCTTT. This chain connects TRBV9 to TRBJ1-1; tentatively, D is TRBD1 (6 bases). Germline-derived CDR1 and CDR2 are SGDLS and YYNGEE. The CDR3 runs 13 residues. Trimming took 0 bases from V and 8 from J, leaving 11 bases between them.

The chain links TRBV4-1 to TRBJ1-5; 7 nucleotides agree with TRBD1. The CDR3 runs to 16 residues. CDR1 MGHRA and CDR2 YSYEKL come from the germline V gene. The J segment lost 1 base and the V segment lost 4 bases, leaving 7 bases of the junction unmatched. The CDR3 spells CASSPLPGQSNQPQHF. CDR3 coding DNA: TGCGCCAGCAGCCCACTACCGGGACAGAGCAATCAGCCCCAGCATTTT.

The rearrangement uses TRBV7-2 and TRBJ1-3; D call uncertain. V gave up 5 bases and J gave up 2 bases, with 10 bases separating them. CDR3 length: 14 residues. CDR1 and CDR2 from the germline V gene are SGHTA and FQGNSA. The CDR3 protein is CASSHRGPGNTIYF. The CDR3, as DNA: TGTGCCAGCAGCCATCGTGGACCTGGAAACACCATATATTTT.

V is TRBV7-2 and J is TRBJ1-3, with D perhaps matching TRBD1 (5 bases). The V and J ends lost 8 bases and 0 bases respectively, with 17 bases between them. Germline V gene lookup returns CDR1 SGHTA and CDR2 FQGNSA. The length of the CDR3 is 16 residues. CDR3 sequence: CASGSMGLHSGNTIYF. The DNA of the CDR3 is TGTGCCAGCGGATCGATGGGACTCCACTCTGGAAACACCATATATTTT.

V gene TRBV28 combines with J gene TRBJ1-6; 9 nucleotides align to TRBD1. The junction had 3 bases not matched to a gene; V was cut back by 3 bases and J by 9 bases. The CDR3 consists of 14 residues. CDR1 is MDHEN and CDR2 is SYDVKM in the germline V gene. The CDR3 loop is CASSFRDRVSPLHF. The CDR3, as DNA: TGTGCCAGCAGTTTTAGGGACAGGGTTTCACCCCTCCACTTT. The variable domain in full, with the rest retrieved from reference TRBV28 and TRBJ1-6, is DVKVTQSSRYLVKRTGEKVFLECVQDMDHENMFWYRQDPGLGLRLIYFSYDVKMKEKGDIPEGYSVSREKKERFSLILESASTNQTSMYLCASSFRDRVSPLHFGNGTRLTVT.

This clone is medium-sized by share. This chain connects TRBV12-3 or TRBV12-4 to TRBJ2-1, with D possibly being TRBD2 (7 bases). CDR3 length: 13 residues. V gave up 11 bases and J gave up 14 bases, with 25 bases separating them. CDR3 DNA: TGTGCCTCCCGGCCGGGGGGCCCCACCACGGAGTTCTTC. Residues: CASRPGGPTTEFF.

This clone has more than one count but fewer than ten. The V and J genes are TRBV7-9 and TRBJ1-3; possible D gene TRBD1, 5 bases. The CDR3 totals 17 residues. Germline V CDR1 and CDR2: SEHNR, FQNEAQ (reference sequence). Trimming stripped 0 bases from V and 0 bases from J, with 12 bases between. CDR3 residues: CASSLAYPGNSGNTIYF. Written as DNA, the CDR3 is TGTGCCAGCAGCTTAGCGTATCCAGGGAACTCTGGAAACACCATATATTTT.

This chain connects TRBV6-6 to TRBJ2-2; a possible D gene is TRBD1 (6 bases). This CDR3 region has 14 residues. Germline V gene data show CDR1 as MNHNY and CDR2 as SVGAGI (reference sequence). This chain's CDR3 is CATTLDSTSRELFF. The CDR3 DNA reads as TGTGCGACGACCCTGGACAGTACTTCCCGGGAGCTGTTTTTT.

The J gene is TRBJ2-5, the V gene TRBV9; D remains unclear. CDR3 length: 14 amino acids. Trimming stripped 0 bases from V and 5 bases from J, with 11 bases between. Per germline, CDR1 SGDLS and CDR2 YYNGEE. The CDR3 region is CASSVDGARETQYF. In nucleotides, the CDR3 is TGTGCCAGCAGCGTAGATGGCGCCCGGGAGACCCAGTACTTC.

The chain joins TRBV15 to TRBJ2-7; 9 bases are a match to TRBD2. The trim removed 0 bases at V and 2 bases at J, leaving 5 bases unmatched. The CDR3 runs 16 residues. Per germline, CDR1 LNHNV and CDR2 YYDKDF (reference sequence). CDR3 nucleotides: TGTGCCACCAGCAGAGATCCGTCTAGCGGGACCTACGAGCAGTACTTC. It translates to CATSRDPSSGTYEQYF.